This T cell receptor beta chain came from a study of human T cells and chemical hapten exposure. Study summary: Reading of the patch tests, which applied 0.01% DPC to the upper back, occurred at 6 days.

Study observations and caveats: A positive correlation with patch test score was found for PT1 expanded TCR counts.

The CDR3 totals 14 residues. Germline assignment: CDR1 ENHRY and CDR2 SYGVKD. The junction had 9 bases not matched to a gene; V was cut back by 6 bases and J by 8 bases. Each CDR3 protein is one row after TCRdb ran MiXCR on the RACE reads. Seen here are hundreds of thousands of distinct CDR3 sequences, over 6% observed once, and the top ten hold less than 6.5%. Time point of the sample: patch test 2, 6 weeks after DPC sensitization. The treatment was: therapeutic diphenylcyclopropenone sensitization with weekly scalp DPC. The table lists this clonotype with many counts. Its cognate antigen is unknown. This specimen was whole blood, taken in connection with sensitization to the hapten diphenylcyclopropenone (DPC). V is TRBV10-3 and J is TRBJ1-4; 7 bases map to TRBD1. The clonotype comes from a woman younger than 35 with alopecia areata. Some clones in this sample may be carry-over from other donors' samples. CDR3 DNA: TGTGCCATCAGCCCACAGGGGACAGTGGAAAAACTGTTTTTT. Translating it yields CAISPQGTVEKLFF.